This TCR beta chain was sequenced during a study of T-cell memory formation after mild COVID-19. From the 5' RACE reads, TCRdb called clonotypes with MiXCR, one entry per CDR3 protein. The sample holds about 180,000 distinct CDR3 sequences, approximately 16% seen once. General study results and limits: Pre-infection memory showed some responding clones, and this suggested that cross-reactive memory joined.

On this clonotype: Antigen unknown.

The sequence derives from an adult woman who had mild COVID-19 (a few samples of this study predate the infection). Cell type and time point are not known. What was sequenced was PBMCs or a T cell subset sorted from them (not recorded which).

The CDR3 sequence: CASSLVGRDSETQYF. The CDR3 DNA is TGTGCCAGCAGCTTGGTGGGCAGGGATTCGGAGACCCAGTACTTC. V gene TRBV5-4 combines with J gene TRBJ2-5; a weak D match, TRBD1 (5 bases). Trimming cost V 0 bases and J 5 bases, with 14 bases left between them. Germline V lookup: CDR1 SGHNT, CDR2 YYREEE (reference sequence). This CDR3 spans 15 amino acids. Based on the CDR3 plus reference TRBV5-4 and TRBJ2-5, the full variable domain is ETGVTQSPTHLIKTRGQQVTLRCSSQSGHNTVSWYQQALGQGPQFIFQYYREEENGRGNFPPRFSGLQFPNYSSELNVNALELDDSALYLCASSLVGRDSETQYFGPGTRLLVL.